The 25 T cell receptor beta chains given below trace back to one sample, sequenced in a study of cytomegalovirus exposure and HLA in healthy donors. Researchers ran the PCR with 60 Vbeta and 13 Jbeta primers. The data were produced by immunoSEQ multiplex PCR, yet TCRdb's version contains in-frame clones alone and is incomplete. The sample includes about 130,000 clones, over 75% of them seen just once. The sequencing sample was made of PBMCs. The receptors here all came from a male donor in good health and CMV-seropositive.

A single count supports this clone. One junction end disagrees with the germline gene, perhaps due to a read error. As DNA, the CDR3 is TGTGCCAGCAGCCAAGATTTCCGGACTAGCGGGGGAGGAAACAGTCAGTACTTC. It is translated as CASSQDFRTSGGGNSQYF. This chain connects TRBV4-2 to TRBJ2-4, with 13 positions matching TRBD2. The CDR3 is 18 residues long. The germline CDR1 and CDR2 sequences are LGHNA and YNFKEQ.

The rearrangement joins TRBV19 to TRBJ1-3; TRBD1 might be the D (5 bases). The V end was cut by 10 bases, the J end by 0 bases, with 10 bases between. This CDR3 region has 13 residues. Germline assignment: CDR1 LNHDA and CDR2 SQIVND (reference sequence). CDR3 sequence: CATGGASGNTIYF. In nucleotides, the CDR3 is TGTGCCACGGGAGGGGCCTCTGGAAACACCATATATTTT.

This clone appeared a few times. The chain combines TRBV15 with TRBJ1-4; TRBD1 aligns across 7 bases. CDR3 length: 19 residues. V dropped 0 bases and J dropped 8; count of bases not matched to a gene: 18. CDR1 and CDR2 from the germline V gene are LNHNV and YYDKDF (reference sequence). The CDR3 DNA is TGTGCCACCAGCAGAGATAGAGGGACAGTCACCCGCGCGGTAGAAAAACTGTTTTTT. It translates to CATSRDRGTVTRAVEKLFF.

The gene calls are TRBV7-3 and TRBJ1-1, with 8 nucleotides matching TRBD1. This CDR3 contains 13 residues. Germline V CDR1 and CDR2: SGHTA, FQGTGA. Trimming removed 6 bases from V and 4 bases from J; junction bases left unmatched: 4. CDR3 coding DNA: TGTGCCAGCAGTCGCACAGGGGGCACTGAAGCTTTCTTT. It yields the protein CASSRTGGTEAFF.

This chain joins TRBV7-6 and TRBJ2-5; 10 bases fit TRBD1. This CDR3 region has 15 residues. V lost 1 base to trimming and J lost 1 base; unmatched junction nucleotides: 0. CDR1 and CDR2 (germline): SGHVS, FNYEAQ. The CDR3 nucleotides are TGTGCCAGCAGCTTAGGGACAGGGGGCCAAGAGACCCAGTACTTC. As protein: CASSLGTGGQETQYF. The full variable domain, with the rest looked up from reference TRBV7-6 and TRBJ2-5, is GAGVSQSPRYKVTKRGQDVALRCDPISGHVSLYWYRQALGQGPEFLTYFNYEAQQDKSGLPNDRFSAERPEGSISTLTIQRTEQRDSAMYRCASSLGTGGQETQYFGPGTRLLVL.

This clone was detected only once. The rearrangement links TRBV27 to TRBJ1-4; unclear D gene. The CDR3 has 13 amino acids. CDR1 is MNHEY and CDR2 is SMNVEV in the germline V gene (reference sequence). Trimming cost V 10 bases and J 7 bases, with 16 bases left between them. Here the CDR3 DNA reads TGTGCCACCAAACTCCTAGCCAGTGAAAAACTGTTTTTT. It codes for CATKLLASEKLFF.

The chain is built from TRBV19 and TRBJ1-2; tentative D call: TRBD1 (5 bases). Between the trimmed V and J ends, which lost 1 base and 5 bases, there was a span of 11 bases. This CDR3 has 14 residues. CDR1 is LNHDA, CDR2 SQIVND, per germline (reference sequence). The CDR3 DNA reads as TGTGCCAGTAGTATAGGACAGCTGTTATATGGCTACACCTTC. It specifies CASSIGQLLYGYTF.

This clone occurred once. CDR3 in amino acids: CASSTVLPGSSGTDTQYF. The CDR3 DNA sequence: TGTGCCAGCAGCACGGTATTACCGGGATCCTCTGGCACAGATACGCAGTATTTT. This chain connects TRBV7-8 to TRBJ2-3; possible D gene TRBD2, 5 bases. The CDR3 loop spans 18 amino acids. CDR1 is SGHVS and CDR2 is FQNEAQ in the germline V gene. Trimming took off 5 bases at V and 1 base at J, with 22 bases between the two ends.

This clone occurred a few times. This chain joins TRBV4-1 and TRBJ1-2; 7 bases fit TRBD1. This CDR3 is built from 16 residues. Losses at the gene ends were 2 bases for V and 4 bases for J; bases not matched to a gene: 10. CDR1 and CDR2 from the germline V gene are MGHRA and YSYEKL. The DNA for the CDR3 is TGCGCCAGCAGCCAACCGATACAGGGGCCCGGCTATGGCTACACCTTC. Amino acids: CASSQPIQGPGYGYTF.

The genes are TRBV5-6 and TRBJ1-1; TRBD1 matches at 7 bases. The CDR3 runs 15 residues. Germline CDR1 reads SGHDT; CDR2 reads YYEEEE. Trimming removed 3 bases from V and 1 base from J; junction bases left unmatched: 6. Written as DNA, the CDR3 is TGTGCCAGCAGCTACCCTCAGGGGGGGAACACTGAAGCTTTCTTT. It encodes CASSYPQGGNTEAFF.

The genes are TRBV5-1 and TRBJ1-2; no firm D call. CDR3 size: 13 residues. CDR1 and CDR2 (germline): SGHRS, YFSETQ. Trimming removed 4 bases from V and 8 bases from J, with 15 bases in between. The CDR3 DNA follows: TGCGCCAGCAGCGACGATCTTAGAGGGGGCTACACCTTC. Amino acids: CASSDDLRGGYTF. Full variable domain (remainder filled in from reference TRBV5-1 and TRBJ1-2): KAGVTQTPRYLIKTRGQQVTLSCSPISGHRSVSWYQQTPGQGLQFLFEYFSETQRNKGNFPGRFSGRQFSNSRSEMNVSTLELGDSALYLCASSDDLRGGYTFGSGTRLTVV.

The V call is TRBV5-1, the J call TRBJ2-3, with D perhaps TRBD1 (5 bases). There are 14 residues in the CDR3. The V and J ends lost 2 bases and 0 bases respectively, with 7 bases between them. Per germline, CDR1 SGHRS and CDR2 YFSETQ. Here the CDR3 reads CASSFRASTDTQYF. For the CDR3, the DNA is TGCGCCAGCAGCTTCAGGGCTAGCACAGATACGCAGTATTTT.

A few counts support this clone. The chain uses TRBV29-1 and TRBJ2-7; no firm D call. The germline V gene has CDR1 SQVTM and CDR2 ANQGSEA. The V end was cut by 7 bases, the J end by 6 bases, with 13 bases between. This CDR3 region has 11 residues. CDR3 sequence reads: CSAQVVFEQYF. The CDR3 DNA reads TGCAGCGCCCAGGTGGTTTTCGAGCAGTACTTC.

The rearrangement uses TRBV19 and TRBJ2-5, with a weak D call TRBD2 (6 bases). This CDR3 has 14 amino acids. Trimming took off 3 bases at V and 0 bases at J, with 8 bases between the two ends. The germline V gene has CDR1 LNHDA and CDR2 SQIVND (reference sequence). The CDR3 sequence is CASSMGGHQETQYF. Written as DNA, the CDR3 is TGTGCCAGTAGTATGGGAGGACACCAAGAGACCCAGTACTTC.

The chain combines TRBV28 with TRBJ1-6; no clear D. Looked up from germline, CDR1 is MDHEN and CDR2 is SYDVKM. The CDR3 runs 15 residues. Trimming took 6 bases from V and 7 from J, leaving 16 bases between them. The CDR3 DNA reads TGTGCCAGCAGCCCTATATCTTCCCTCAATTCACCCCTCCACTTT. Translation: CASSPISSLNSPLHF.

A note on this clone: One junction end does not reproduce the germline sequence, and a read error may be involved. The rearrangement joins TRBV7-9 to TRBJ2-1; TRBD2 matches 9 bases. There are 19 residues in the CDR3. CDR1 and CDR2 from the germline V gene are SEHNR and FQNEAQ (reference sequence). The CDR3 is CSSSSLQATAGGRKDEQFF. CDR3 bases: TGTTCCAGCAGCTCATTACAAGCTACAGCGGGAGGCAGGAAGGATGAGCAGTTCTTC. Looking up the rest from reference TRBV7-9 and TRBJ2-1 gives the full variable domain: DTGVSQNPRHKITKRGQNVTFRCDPISEHNRLYWYRQTLGQGPEFLTYFQNEAQLEKSRLLSDRFSAERPKGSFSTLEIQRTEQGDSAMYLCSSSSLQATAGGRKDEQFFGPGTRLTVL.

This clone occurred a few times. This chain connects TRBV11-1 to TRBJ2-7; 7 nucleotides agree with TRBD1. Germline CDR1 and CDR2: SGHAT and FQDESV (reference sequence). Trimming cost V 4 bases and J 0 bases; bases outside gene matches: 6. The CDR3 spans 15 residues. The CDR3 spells CASSYTGAFSYEQYF. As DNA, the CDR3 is TGTGCCAGCAGCTATACAGGGGCGTTCTCCTACGAGCAGTACTTC.

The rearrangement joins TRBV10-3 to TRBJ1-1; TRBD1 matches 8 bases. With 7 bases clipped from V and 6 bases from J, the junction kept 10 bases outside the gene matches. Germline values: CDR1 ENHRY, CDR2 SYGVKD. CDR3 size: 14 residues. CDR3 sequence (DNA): TGTGCCATCACCATGGACAGGGACGGCTCTGAAGCTTTCTTT. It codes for CAITMDRDGSEAFF.

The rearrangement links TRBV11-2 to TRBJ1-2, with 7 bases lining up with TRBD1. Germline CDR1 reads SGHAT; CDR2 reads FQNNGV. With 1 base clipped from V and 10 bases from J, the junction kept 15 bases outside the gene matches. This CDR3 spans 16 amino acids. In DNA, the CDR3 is TGTGCCAGCAGCTTAGGGCGGGGACAGCCTCCTAGGCCCTACACCTTC. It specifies CASSLGRGQPPRPYTF.

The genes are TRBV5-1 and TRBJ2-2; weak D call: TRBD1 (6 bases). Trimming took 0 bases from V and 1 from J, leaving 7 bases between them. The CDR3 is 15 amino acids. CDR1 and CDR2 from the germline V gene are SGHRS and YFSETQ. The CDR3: CASSLVQGNTGELFF. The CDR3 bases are TGCGCCAGCAGCTTGGTACAGGGGAACACCGGGGAGCTGTTTTTT.

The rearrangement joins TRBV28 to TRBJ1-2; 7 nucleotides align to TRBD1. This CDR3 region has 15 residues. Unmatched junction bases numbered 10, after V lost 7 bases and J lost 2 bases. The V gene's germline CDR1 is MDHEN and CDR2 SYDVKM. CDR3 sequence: CASTPSGTENYGYTF. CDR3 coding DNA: TGTGCCAGCACCCCTTCTGGGACAGAGAACTATGGCTACACCTTC.

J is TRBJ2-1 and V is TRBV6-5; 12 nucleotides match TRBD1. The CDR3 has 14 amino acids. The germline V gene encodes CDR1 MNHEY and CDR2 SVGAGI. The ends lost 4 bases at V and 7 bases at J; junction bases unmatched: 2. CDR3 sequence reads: CASSWGQGANEQFF. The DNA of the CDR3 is TGTGCCAGCAGTTGGGGACAGGGGGCGAATGAGCAGTTCTTC.

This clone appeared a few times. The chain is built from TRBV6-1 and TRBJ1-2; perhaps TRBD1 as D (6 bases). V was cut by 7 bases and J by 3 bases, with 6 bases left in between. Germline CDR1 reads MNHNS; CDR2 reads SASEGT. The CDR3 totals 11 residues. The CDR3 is CASTGDYGYTF. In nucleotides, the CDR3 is TGTGCCAGCACAGGGGACTATGGCTACACCTTC.

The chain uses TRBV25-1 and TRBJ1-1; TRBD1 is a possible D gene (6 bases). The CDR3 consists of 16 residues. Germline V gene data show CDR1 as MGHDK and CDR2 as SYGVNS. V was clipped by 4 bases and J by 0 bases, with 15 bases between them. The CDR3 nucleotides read TGTGCCAGCAGTGTGACAGGAAGAAGATTGAACACTGAAGCTTTCTTT. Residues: CASSVTGRRLNTEAFF.

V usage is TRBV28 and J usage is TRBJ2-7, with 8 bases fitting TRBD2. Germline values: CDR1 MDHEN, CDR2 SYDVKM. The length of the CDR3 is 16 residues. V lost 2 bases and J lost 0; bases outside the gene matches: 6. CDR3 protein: CASSLKGLAGSYEQYF. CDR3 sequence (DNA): TGTGCCAGCAGTTTAAAAGGTCTAGCGGGCTCCTACGAGCAGTACTTC.